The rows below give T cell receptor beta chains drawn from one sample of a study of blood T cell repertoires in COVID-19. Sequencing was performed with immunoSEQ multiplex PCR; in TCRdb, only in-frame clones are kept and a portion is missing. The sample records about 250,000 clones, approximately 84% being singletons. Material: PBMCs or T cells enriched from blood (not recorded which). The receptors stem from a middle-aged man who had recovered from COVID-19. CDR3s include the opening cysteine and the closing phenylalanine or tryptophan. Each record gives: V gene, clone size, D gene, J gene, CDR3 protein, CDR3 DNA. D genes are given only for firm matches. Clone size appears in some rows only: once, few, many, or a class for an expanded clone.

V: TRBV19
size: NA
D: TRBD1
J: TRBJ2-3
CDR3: CASSIEDRGVDTQYF
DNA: TGTGCCAGTAGTATAGAGGACAGGGGAGTAGATACGCAGTATTTT

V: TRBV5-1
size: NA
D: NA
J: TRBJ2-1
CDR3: CASSYSGSYNEQFF
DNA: TGCGCCAGCAGTTACTCAGGGTCCTACAATGAGCAGTTCTTC

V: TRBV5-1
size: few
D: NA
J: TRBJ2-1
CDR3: CASSDARMQFF
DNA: TGCGCCAGCAGCGACGCTAGAATGCAGTTCTTC

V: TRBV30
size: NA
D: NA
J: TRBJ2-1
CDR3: CAWNRGASYNEQFF
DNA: TGTGCCTGGAATCGGGGGGCCTCCTACAATGAGCAGTTCTTC

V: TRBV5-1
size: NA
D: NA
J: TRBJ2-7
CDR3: CASSLSSGMAYEQYF
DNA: TGCGCCAGCAGCCTAAGTTCGGGAATGGCCTACGAGCAGTACTTC

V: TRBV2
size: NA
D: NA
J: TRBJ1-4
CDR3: CASSEEGWPLEKLFF
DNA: TGTGCCAGCAGTGAAGAGGGGTGGCCCCTTGAAAAACTGTTTTTT

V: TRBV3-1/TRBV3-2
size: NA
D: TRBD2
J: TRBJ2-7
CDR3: CASSQVGREDSYEQYF
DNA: TGTGCCAGCAGCCAAGTCGGGCGGGAGGACTCCTACGAGCAGTACTTC

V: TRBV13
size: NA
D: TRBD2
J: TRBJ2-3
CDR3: CASSLWTSGGMTQYF
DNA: TGTGCCAGCAGCTTATGGACTAGCGGGGGAATGACGCAGTATTTT

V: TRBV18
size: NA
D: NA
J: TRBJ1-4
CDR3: CASSPRQAEEKLFF
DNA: TGTGCCAGCTCACCAAGGCAAGCGGAGGAAAAACTGTTTTTT

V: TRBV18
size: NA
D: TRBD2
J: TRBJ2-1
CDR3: CASSPIRTSDDSNEQFF
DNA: TGTGCCAGCTCACCGATAAGGACTAGTGACGATTCGAATGAGCAGTTCTTC

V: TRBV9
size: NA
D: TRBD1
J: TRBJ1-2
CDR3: CASSPRTGDYGYTF
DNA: TGTGCCAGCAGCCCAAGGACAGGGGACTATGGCTACACCTTC

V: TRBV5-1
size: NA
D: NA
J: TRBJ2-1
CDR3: CASSLVGADYNEQFF
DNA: TGCGCCAGCAGCTTGGTAGGAGCGGATTACAATGAGCAGTTCTTC

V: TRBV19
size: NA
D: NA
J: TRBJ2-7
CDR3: CASRTAGAESYEQYF
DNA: TGTGCCAGTAGAACGGCAGGGGCAGAATCCTACGAGCAGTACTTC

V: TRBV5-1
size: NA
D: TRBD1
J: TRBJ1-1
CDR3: CASSPGQGWTEAFF
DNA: TGCGCCAGCAGCCCGGGACAGGGGTGGACTGAAGCTTTCTTT

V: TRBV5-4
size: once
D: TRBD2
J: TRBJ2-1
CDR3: CASSTQRGGVNEQFF
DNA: TGTGCCAGCAGCACGCAGCGGGGGGGCGTTAATGAGCAGTTCTTC

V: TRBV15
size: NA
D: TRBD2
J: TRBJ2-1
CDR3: CATSRDFGGSRDEQFF
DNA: TGTGCCACCAGCAGAGATTTTGGCGGGAGTCGGGATGAGCAGTTCTTC

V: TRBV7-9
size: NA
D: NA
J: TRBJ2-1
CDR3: CASSARLVFNNEQFF
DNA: TGTGCCAGCAGCGCTAGACTAGTATTTAATAATGAGCAGTTCTTC

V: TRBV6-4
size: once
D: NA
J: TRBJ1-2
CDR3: CASSDSQIYTF
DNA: TGTGCCAGCAGTGACTCGCAGATTTACACCTTC

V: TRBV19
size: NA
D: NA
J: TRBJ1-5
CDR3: CASRGGNQPQHF
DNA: TGTGCCAGTAGAGGGGGCAATCAGCCCCAGCATTTT

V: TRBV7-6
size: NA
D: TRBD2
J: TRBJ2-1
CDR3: CASSLGASGPLEQFF
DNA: TGTGCCAGCAGCTTAGGCGCTAGCGGACCGTTGGAGCAGTTCTTC

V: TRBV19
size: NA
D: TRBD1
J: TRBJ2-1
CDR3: CASSTQTGLGEQFF
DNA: TGTGCCAGTAGTACCCAGACAGGGCTGGGGGAGCAGTTCTTC

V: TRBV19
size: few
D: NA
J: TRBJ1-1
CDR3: CASSMGLGVDTEAFF
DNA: TGTGCCAGTAGTATGGGCTTAGGGGTTGACACTGAAGCTTTCTTT

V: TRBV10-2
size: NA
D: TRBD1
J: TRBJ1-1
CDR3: CASSERDRYTEAFF
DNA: TGCGCCAGCAGTGAGAGGGACAGGTACACTGAAGCTTTCTTT

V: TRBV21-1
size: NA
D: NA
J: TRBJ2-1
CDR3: CASSWGRRLSYNEQFF
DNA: TGTGCCAGCTCCTGGGGGCGACGCCTATCCTACAATGAGCAGTTCTTC

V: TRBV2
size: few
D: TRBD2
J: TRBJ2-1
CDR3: CASRTGDYHNEQFF
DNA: TGTGCCAGCAGAACGGGGGACTACCACAATGAGCAGTTCTTC

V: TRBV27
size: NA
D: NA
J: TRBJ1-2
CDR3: CASSPSGLAWDYGYTF
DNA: TGTGCCAGCAGCCCCTCGGGGTTGGCTTGGGACTATGGCTACACCTTC

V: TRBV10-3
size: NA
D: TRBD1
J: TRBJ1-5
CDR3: CAISSGTVGNQPQHF
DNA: TGTGCCATCAGTTCCGGGACAGTGGGCAATCAGCCCCAGCATTTT

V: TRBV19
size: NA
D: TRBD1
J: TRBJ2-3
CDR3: CASRDRGRLSTDTQYF
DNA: TGTGCCAGCCGGGACAGGGGAAGGTTGAGCACAGATACGCAGTATTTT

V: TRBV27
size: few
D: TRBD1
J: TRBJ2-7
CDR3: CASSSQGVHEQYF
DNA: TGTGCCAGCAGTTCTCAGGGGGTCCACGAGCAGTACTTC

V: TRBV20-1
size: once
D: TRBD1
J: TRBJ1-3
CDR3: CSASRTGFSGNTIYF
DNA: TGCAGTGCTAGTCGGACAGGGTTCTCTGGAAACACCATATATTTT

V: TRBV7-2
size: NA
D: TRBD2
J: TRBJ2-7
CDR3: CASSFGLAGGTAYEQYF
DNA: TGTGCCAGCAGCTTCGGACTAGCGGGGGGAACGGCCTACGAGCAGTACTTC

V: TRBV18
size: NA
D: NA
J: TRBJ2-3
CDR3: CASSVGPRGTDTQYF
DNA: TGTGCCAGCTCCGTCGGTCCCCGCGGGACAGATACGCAGTATTTT

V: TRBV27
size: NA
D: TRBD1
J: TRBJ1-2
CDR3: CASSLERGLSYGYTF
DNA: TGTGCCAGCAGTTTAGAAAGGGGGCTTAGTTATGGCTACACCTTC